This T cell receptor (beta chain) was recorded in a study of blood T cell repertoires in COVID-19. As for the study in general: COVID-19 samples collected from the United States, Italy and Spain covered acute and convalescent phases. PBMCs, B-cell-depleted T cells, or T cells were the source of the cDNA or gDNA that made up the material.

Authors' methods: Reference gene primer amplification gave nucleated cell count estimates. TCRdb's copy holds only in-frame clones and misses some; the assay was immunoSEQ multiplex PCR. The V and J calls and the clone size are those of that table, but D and trimming were determined from the DNA. The sample has 40,000 to 50,000 clones; more than 75% are singletons. Germline values: CDR1 SGHVS, CDR2 FQNEAQ. Unmatched junction bases numbered 14, after V lost 2 bases and J lost 4 bases. This CDR3 region has 18 residues. The chain is built from TRBV7-8 and TRBJ2-3, with 8 nucleotides matching TRBD2. This clonotype was obtained from a man in his forties or fifties with active COVID-19. Specimen: peripheral blood. The CDR3 here is CASSLQSGRGVKADTQYF. Here the CDR3 DNA reads TGTGCCAGCAGCTTACAGAGCGGGAGAGGAGTGAAGGCAGATACGCAGTATTTT.